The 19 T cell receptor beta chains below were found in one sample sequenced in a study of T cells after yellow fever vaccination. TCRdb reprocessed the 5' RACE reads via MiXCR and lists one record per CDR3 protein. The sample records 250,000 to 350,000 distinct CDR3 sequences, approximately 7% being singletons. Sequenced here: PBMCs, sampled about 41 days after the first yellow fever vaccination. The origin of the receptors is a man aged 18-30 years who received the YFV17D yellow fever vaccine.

The CDR3 here is CASSPPTSMAYNEQFF. The CDR3 DNA sequence: TGTGCCAGCAGTCCCCCGACTAGCATGGCCTACAATGAGCAGTTCTTC. The chain combines TRBV27 with TRBJ2-1; 7 bases align to TRBD2. The CDR3 spans 16 residues. The trim removed 5 bases at V and 2 bases at J, leaving 9 bases unmatched. CDR1 is MNHEY and CDR2 is SMNVEV in the germline V gene (reference sequence).

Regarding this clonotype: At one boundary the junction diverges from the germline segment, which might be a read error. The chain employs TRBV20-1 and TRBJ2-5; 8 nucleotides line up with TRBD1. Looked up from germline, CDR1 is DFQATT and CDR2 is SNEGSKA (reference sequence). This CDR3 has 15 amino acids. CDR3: CSARDGQGLQENQYF. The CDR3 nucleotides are TGCAGTGCTAGAGACGGACAGGGTCTCCAAGAGAACCAGTACTTC.

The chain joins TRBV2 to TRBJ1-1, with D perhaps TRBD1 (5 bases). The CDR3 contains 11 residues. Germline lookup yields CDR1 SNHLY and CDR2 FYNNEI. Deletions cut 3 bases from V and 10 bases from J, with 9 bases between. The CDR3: CASSERGGAFF. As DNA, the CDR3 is TGTGCCAGCAGTGAGCGCGGGGGAGCTTTCTTT. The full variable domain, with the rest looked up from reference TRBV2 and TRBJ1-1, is EPEVTQTPSHQVTQMGQEVILRCVPISNHLYFYWYRQILGQKVEFLVSFYNNEISEKSEIFDDQFSVERPDGSNFTLKIRSTKLEDSAMYFCASSERGGAFFGQGTRLTVV.

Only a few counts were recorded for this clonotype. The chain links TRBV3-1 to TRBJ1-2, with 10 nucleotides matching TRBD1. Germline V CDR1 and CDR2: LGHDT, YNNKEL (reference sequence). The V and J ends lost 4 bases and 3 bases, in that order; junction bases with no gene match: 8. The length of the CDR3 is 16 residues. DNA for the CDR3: TGTGCCAGCAGCCGCGGGACAGGGGTCCGGCACTATGGCTACACCTTC. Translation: CASSRGTGVRHYGYTF.

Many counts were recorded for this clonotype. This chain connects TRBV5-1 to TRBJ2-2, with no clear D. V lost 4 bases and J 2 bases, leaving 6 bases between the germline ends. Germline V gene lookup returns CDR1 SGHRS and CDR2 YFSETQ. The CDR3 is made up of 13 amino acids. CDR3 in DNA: TGCGCCAGCAGCCAATTAAACACCGGGGAGCTGTTTTTT. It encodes CASSQLNTGELFF.

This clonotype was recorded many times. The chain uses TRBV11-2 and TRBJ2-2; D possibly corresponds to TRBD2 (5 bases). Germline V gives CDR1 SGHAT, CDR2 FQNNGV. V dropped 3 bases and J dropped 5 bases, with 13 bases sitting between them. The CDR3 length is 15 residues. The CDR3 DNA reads TGTGCCAGCAGCTTGTGGAGAACGGGAACCGGGGAGCTGTTTTTT. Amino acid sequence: CASSLWRTGTGELFF. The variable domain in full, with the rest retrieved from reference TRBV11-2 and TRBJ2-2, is EAGVAQSPRYKIIEKRQSVAFWCNPISGHATLYWYQQILGQGPKLLIQFQNNGVVDDSQLPKDRFSAERLKGVDSTLKIQPAKLEDSAVYLCASSLWRTGTGELFFGEGSRLTVL.

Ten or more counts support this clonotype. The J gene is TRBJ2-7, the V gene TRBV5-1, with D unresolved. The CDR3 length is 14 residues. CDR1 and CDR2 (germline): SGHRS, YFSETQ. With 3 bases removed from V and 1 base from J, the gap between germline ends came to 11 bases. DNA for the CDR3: TGCGCCAGCAGCTGGAAGGCAGATTCCTACGAGCAGTACGTC. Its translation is CASSWKADSYEQYV.

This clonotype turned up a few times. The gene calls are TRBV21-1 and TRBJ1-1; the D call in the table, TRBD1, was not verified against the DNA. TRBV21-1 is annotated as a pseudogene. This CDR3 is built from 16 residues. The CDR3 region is CASSRNLRGINTEAFF. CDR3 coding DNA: TGTGCCAGCAGCAGGAATCTAAGGGGGATCAACACTGAAGCTTTCTTT.

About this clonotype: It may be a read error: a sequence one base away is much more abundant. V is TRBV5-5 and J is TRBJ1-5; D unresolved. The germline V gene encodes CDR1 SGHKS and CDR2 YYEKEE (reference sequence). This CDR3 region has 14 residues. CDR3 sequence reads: CASSLDGVDQTQHF. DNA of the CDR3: TGTGCCAGCAGCTTGGACGGAGTTGATCAGACCCAGCATTTT. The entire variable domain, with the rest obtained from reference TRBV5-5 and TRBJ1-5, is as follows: DAGVTQSPTHLIKTRGQQVTLRCSPISGHKSVSWYQQVLGQGPQFIFQYYEKEERGRGNFPDRFSARQFPNYSSELNVNALLLGDSALYLCASSLDGVDQTQHFGDGTRLSIL.

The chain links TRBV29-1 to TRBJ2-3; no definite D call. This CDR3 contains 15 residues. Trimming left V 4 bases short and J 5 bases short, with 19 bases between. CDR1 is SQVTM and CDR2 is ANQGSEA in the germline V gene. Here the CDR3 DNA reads TGCAGCGTTGCCCGGACCCCTGGAAATCAAGATACGCAGTATTTT. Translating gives CSVARTPGNQDTQYF.

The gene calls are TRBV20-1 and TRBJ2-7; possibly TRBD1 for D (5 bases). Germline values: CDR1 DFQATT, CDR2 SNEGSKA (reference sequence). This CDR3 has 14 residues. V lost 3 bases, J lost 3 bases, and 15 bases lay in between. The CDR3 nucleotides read TGCAGTGCTAGGGCTGGGGCTGGAAACTACGAGCAGTACTTC. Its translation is CSARAGAGNYEQYF.

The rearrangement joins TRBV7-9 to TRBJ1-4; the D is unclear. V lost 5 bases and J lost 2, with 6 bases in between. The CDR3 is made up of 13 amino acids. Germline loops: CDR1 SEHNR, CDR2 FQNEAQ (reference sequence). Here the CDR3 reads CASSHGTNEKLFF. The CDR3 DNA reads TGTGCCAGCAGCCATGGGACTAATGAAAAACTGTTTTTT.

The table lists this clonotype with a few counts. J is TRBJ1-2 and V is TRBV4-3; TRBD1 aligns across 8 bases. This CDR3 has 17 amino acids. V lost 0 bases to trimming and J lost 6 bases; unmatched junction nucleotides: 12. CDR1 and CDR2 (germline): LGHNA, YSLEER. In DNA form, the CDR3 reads TGCGCCAGCAGCCAAGAATCGTGGAGACAGGGGATGGATGGCTACACCTTC. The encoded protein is CASSQESWRQGMDGYTF.

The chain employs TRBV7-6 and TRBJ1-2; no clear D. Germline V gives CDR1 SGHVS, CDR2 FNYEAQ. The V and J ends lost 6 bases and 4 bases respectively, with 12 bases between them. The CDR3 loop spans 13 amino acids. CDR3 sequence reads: CASSHPGFYGYTF. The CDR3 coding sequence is TGTGCCAGCAGTCACCCTGGGTTCTATGGCTACACCTTC.

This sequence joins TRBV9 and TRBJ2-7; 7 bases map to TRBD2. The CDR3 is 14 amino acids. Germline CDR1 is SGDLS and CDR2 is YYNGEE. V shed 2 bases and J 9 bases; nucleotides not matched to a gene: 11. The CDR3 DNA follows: TGTGCCAGCAGCGTGGGGGGGTCTCGGGTTCCGCAGTACTTC. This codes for CASSVGGSRVPQYF.

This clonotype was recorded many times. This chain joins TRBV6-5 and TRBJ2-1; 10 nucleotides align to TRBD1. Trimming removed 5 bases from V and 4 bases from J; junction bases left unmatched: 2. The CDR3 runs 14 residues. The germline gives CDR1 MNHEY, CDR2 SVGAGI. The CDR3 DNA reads TGTGCCAGCAGTCAGGACAGGGGGTACAATGAGCAGTTCTTC. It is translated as CASSQDRGYNEQFF.

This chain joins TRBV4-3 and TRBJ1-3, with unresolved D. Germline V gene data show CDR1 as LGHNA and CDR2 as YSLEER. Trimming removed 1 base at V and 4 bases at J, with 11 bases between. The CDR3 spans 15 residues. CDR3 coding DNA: TGCGCCAGCAGCCAAGGGTACGAAATCGGAAACACCATATATTTT. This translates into CASSQGYEIGNTIYF.

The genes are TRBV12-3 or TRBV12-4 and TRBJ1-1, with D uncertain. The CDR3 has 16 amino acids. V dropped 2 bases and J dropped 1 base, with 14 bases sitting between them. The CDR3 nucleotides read TGTGCCAGCAGTTTAACGGGTTGGGCTCGGAACACTGAAGCTTTCTTT. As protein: CASSLTGWARNTEAFF.

The CDR3 bases are TGTGCCAGCAGCCGGGACAGGTCCTACTCTGGGGCCAACGTCCTGACTTTC. It specifies CASSRDRSYSGANVLTF. This sequence joins TRBV7-6 and TRBJ2-6, with 8 bases that match TRBD1. This CDR3 spans 17 amino acids. From germline, CDR1 is SGHVS and CDR2 FNYEAQ. The trim removed 5 bases at V and 0 bases at J, leaving 6 bases unmatched.